This TCR beta chain was identified during a study of Graves' ophthalmopathy and Graves' hyperthyroidism. The study enrolled ophthalmopathy donors with moderate-to-severe activity, CAS ≥3, NOSPECS ≥4 and duration under 3 months. Trimming left V 2 bases short and J 0 bases short, with 10 bases between. This CDR3 is 16 amino acids long. In germline, CDR1 is LGHNA, CDR2 YNFKEQ. Investigators amplified TCR beta CDR3 regions from RNA transcripts. An initial RT-PCR round employing HTBI primers preceded a second-round multiplex PCR. One entry per CDR3 protein, called by TCRdb with MiXCR from the multiplex PCR reads. Here the sample spans roughly 700,000 distinct CDR3 sequences, 35% to 50% being singletons. This clonotype was observed a handful of times.

The clonotype was recovered from an adult man with Graves' ophthalmopathy. Sequenced sample: peripheral blood. This chain joins TRBV4-2 and TRBJ1-4; D uncertain. The CDR3 loop is CASSQNSRSTNEKLFF. The CDR3 region has the DNA TGTGCCAGCAGCCAAAACAGCCGATCAACTAATGAAAAACTGTTTTTT.